This is a list of T cell receptor beta chains from one sample in a study of beta chain features in type 1 diabetes. TCRdb keeps only in-frame clones here, not all; method: immunoSEQ multiplex PCR. The sample consists of about 360,000 clones, 10% to 15% of them appearing once. What was sequenced was naive CD4+ T cells from blood. These TCRs come from a woman younger than 35 with type 1 diabetes. The CDR3 runs from the conserved cysteine through the conserved F or W. D genes are given only for firm matches. The size of a clone is reported for some rows only, either as once, few or many, or as a class for expanded clones.

cdr3_length	clone_size	v_call	d_call	j_call	cdr3_nt	cdr3_aa
14	few	TRBV6-1	TRBD1	TRBJ2-7	TGTGCCAGCAGGGACGGGACAGGGCCCTACGAGCAGTACTTC	CASRDGTGPYEQYF
14	few	TRBV5-1	.	TRBJ2-7	TGCGCCAGCAGCCTCTTAGGGCCCGGGGACGAGCAGTACTTC	CASSLLGPGDEQYF
15	.	TRBV18	.	TRBJ1-1	TGTGCCAGCTCACCCAGGGAACACACGGACACTGAAGCTTTCTTT	CASSPREHTDTEAFF
16	.	TRBV4-3	TRBD1	TRBJ2-7	TGCGCCAGCAGCCCGGGTTCCGGGACAGGGGCTCTCGAGCAGTACTTC	CASSPGSGTGALEQYF
14	.	TRBV5-4	.	TRBJ2-7	TGTGCCAGCAGCTACCAGACAGGCAATTACGAGCAGTACTTC	CASSYQTGNYEQYF
12	.	TRBV7-2	.	TRBJ2-7	TGTGCCAGCAGCCCGGGTGGGTACGAGCAGTACTTC	CASSPGGYEQYF
15	few	TRBV5-1	.	TRBJ2-3	TGCGCCAGCACCCGGACAGACTACAGGGCAGATACGCAGTATTTT	CASTRTDYRADTQYF
16	.	TRBV28	TRBD1	TRBJ2-1	TGTGCCAGCAGTTCTGCTGGGGACAGAAATGACAATGAGCAGTTCTTC	CASSSAGDRNDNEQFF
15	few	TRBV15	.	TRBJ2-7	TGTGCCACCAGCAGAGGGGTAAAGGGGGGGGACGAGCAGTACTTC	CATSRGVKGGDEQYF
14	few	TRBV30	.	TRBJ2-7	TGTGCCTGGAGGACCCTACAGAGCTCCTACGAGCAGTACTTC	CAWRTLQSSYEQYF
15	.	TRBV10-3	.	TRBJ2-2	TGTGCCACTTCCCGGCAGGCGACGAACACCGGGGAGCTGTTTTTT	CATSRQATNTGELFF
19	few	TRBV4-3	TRBD2	TRBJ2-2	TGCGCCAGCAGCCAAACACCGGGACTAGCGGGAGTTTCGGTCGGGGAGCTGTTTTTT	CASSQTPGLAGVSVGELFF
14	.	TRBV5-1	TRBD1	TRBJ1-1	TGCGCCAGCAGCCGGGGACAGGGAAAGCCTGAAGCTTTCTTT	CASSRGQGKPEAFF
12	few	TRBV9	.	TRBJ1-3	TGTGCCAGCACGCGTTCTGGAAACACCATATATTTT	CASTRSGNTIYF
14	few	TRBV5-1	.	TRBJ2-1	TGCGCCAGCAGCTTATTGGCGGCGGTCAATGAGCAGTTCTTC	CASSLLAAVNEQFF
14	.	TRBV7-9	TRBD1	TRBJ1-2	TGTGCCAGCAGCTTTGGACAGGGGGCTAATGGCTACACCTTC	CASSFGQGANGYTF
17	few	TRBV5-6	TRBD2	TRBJ2-3	TGTGCCAGCAGCGTCTGGACTAGCGGGGGGGGCACAGATACGCAGTATTTT	CASSVWTSGGGTDTQYF
17	few	TRBV2	.	TRBJ1-5	TGTGCCAGCAGCCAAGGTCAGACAGGCACGCGGACTCAGCCCCAGCATTTT	CASSQGQTGTRTQPQHF
15	.	TRBV5-1	TRBD2	TRBJ2-1	TGCGCCAGCAGCTTGAAGTCGAGCGGGAGGATCGAGCAGTTCTTC	CASSLKSSGRIEQFF
14	few	TRBV9	.	TRBJ1-4	TGTGCCAGCAGCATCGGGACATTTTCCGAAAAACTGTTTTTT	CASSIGTFSEKLFF
15	.	TRBV7-2	.	TRBJ2-5	TGTGCCAGCAGCTCCATCCGAGAGCACGGGGAGACCCAGTACTTC	CASSSIREHGETQYF
14	.	TRBV28	.	TRBJ2-3	TGTGCCAGCAGTTCAAGGCGCCGGGCAGATACGCAGTATTTT	CASSSRRRADTQYF
15	.	TRBV2	TRBD1	TRBJ2-1	TGTGCCAGCAGTTACGTTCGGGACAGCTACAATGAGCAGTTCTTC	CASSYVRDSYNEQFF
15	few	TRBV7-9	TRBD1	TRBJ2-5	TGTGCCAGCAGTCACGACAGGGCCCAACAAGAGACCCAGTACTTC	CASSHDRAQQETQYF
11	few	TRBV29-1	.	TRBJ1-1	TGCAGCGTTGAAGGCGTAACTGAAGCTTTCTTT	CSVEGVTEAFF
14	few	TRBV29-1	.	TRBJ1-2	TGCAGCGTTGTTGAGCAGGGGCATAACTATGGCTACACCTTC	CSVVEQGHNYGYTF
16	few	TRBV14	TRBD2	TRBJ2-7	TGTGCCAGCAGCGGCAGGACTAGCGGGAGTTTATACGAGCAGTACTTC	CASSGRTSGSLYEQYF
14	once	TRBV6-5	.	TRBJ2-5	TGTGCCAGCAGGGGAGGTAGATCCCGGGAGACCCAGTACTTC	CASRGGRSRETQYF
13	.	TRBV2	.	TRBJ1-2	TGTGCCAGCGTCTCAGGGCTCCACCCTGGCTACACCTTC	CASVSGLHPGYTF
14	few	TRBV13	.	TRBJ2-2	TGTGCCAGCAGCCGAGGCTCAGACACCGGGGAGCTGTTTTTT	CASSRGSDTGELFF
11	few	TRBV6-5	.	TRBJ2-1	TGTGCCAGCAGTTACAGGGGAAGAGAGTTCTTC	CASSYRGREFF
11	.	TRBV11-3	.	TRBJ2-1	TGTGCCAGCAGCTTACTTAGCGTTCAGTTCTTC	CASSLLSVQFF
17	few	TRBV9	.	TRBJ2-5	TGTGCCAGCAGCGCCCCTCAGGCTAGCGAGTACCAAGAGACCCAGTACTTC	CASSAPQASEYQETQYF
15	few	TRBV7-3	.	TRBJ2-3	TGTGCCAGCAGCTTGGCGGGAATAGGGCCAGATACGCAGTATTTT	CASSLAGIGPDTQYF
18	.	TRBV7-9	TRBD2	TRBJ2-1	TGTGCCAGCAGCCCCGAGGGACTAGCTGAAGCTCCCTACAATGAGCAGTTCTTC	CASSPEGLAEAPYNEQFF